One sample yielded the 22 T cell receptor beta chains listed below, sequenced in a study of T cells in localized non-small cell lung cancer. The assay was immunoSEQ multiplex PCR, and TCRdb's table has in-frame clones only and misses some. The sample lists about 18,000 clones, about four fifths occurring once. The specimen was peripheral blood, collected before any cancer treatment. These receptors originate from a female donor aged 60 or older with stage I lung adenocarcinoma.

In this sample, this clone turned up a few times. The V and J genes are TRBV18 and TRBJ1-1; TRBD1 aligns across 7 bases. The ends lost 1 base at V and 7 bases at J; junction bases unmatched: 0. The CDR3 spans 12 residues. Germline lookup yields CDR1 KGHSH and CDR2 LQKENI. The CDR3 bases are TGTGCCAGCTCACCACGGGACAGTGAAGCTTTCTTT. Its translation: CASSPRDSEAFF.

The J gene is TRBJ2-2, the V gene TRBV30, with D perhaps matching TRBD1 (6 bases). CDR3 length: 14 amino acids. CDR1 is GTSNPN, CDR2 SVGIG, per germline (reference sequence). The germline V and J ends were trimmed by 4 bases and 5 bases, with 14 bases remaining between them. In DNA, the CDR3 is TGTGCCTGGACCCCAACAGGGTATACCGGGGAGCTGTTTTTT. It is translated as CAWTPTGYTGELFF.

This clone has just one count. The rearrangement links TRBV6-5 to TRBJ1-5, with D maybe TRBD1 (5 bases). CDR1 and CDR2 from the germline V gene are MNHEY and SVGAGI. Trimming took 3 bases from V and 6 from J, leaving 12 bases between them. This CDR3 comprises 14 residues. The CDR3: CASSYSPGLQPQHF. The CDR3 bases are TGTGCCAGCAGTTATTCACCGGGGCTTCAGCCCCAGCATTTT.

This clone has only one observation. This rearrangement joins TRBV5-1 to TRBJ1-2, with 7 bases aligning to TRBD1. The CDR3 is 14 residues long. Germline CDR1 is SGHRS and CDR2 is YFSETQ. V was pared by 4 bases and J by 4 bases, with 7 bases of the junction left unmatched. This chain's CDR3 is CASSPQGLFYGYTF. The CDR3 nucleotides are TGCGCCAGCAGCCCACAGGGGTTGTTCTATGGCTACACCTTC.

Here the CDR3 DNA reads TGTGCCAGCAGCGCCACCGACAGGGTTGAAGATACGCAGTATTTT. Its translation is CASSATDRVEDTQYF. The chain is built from TRBV9 and TRBJ2-3, with 7 bases matching TRBD1. The CDR3 loop spans 15 amino acids. The V gene's germline CDR1 is SGDLS and CDR2 YYNGEE. V shed 3 bases, J shed 5 bases, and the junction held 9 bases outside the gene matches.

This clone was seen only once. V usage is TRBV7-8 and J usage is TRBJ2-1; D tentatively fits TRBD1 or TRBD2 (5 bases each). Germline CDR1 is SGHVS and CDR2 is FQNEAQ. Trimming left V 3 bases short and J 8 bases short, with 11 bases between. This CDR3 has 13 residues. In nucleotides, the CDR3 is TGTGCCAGCAGCTTTACCCGGGGACATGAGCAGTTCTTC. This translates into CASSFTRGHEQFF. Full variable domain (outside the CDR3, taken from reference TRBV7-8 and TRBJ2-1): GAGVSQSPRYKVAKRGQDVALRCDPISGHVSLFWYQQALGQGPEFLTYFQNEAQLDKSGLPSDRFFAERPEGSVSTLKIQRTQQEDSAVYLCASSFTRGHEQFFGPGTRLTVL.

The chain carries TRBV7-2 and TRBJ1-6; D uncertain. The germline V and J ends were trimmed by 0 bases and 5 bases, with 8 bases remaining between them. The length of the CDR3 is 15 residues. Germline V gives CDR1 SGHTA, CDR2 FQGNSA. Here the CDR3 reads CASSLASANNSPLHF. CDR3 nucleotide sequence: TGTGCCAGCAGCTTAGCATCAGCGAATAATTCACCCCTCCACTTT. The full variable domain, its missing parts supplied by reference TRBV7-2 and TRBJ1-6, is GAGVSQSPSNKVTEKGKDVELRCDPISGHTALYWYRQSLGQGLEFLIYFQGNSAPDKSGLPSDRFSAERTGGSVSTLTIQRTQQEDSAVYLCASSLASANNSPLHFGNGTRLTVT.

V and J are TRBV29-1 and TRBJ2-1, with no clear D. The CDR3 loop spans 11 amino acids. The V end lost 7 bases, the J end lost 4 bases, and 8 bases lay between the germline ends. Germline values: CDR1 SQVTM, CDR2 ANQGSEA. CDR3 nucleotide sequence: TGCAGCGCCCTTGTGTACAATGAGCAGTTCTTC. Translated, it gives CSALVYNEQFF.

V is TRBV4-1 and J is TRBJ1-1; D is unresolved. V gave up 2 bases and J gave up 2 bases, with 6 bases separating them. Per germline, CDR1 MGHRA and CDR2 YSYEKL. CDR3 length: 13 amino acids. Here the CDR3 DNA reads TGCGCCAGCAGCCAAAAGGGTAACACTGAAGCTTTCTTT. Its translation is CASSQKGNTEAFF.

The genes are TRBV5-8 and TRBJ2-5, with D tentatively TRBD1 (6 bases). The CDR3 has 16 residues. V lost 3 bases to trimming and J lost 6 bases, with 21 bases between them. Germline V gives CDR1 SGHTS, CDR2 YDEGEE. CDR3 sequence: CASSSSTLTGSQTQYF. CDR3 bases: TGTGCCAGCAGCTCCTCCACCTTAACAGGGTCCCAGACCCAGTACTTC.

The chain uses TRBV7-9 and TRBJ2-7, with 8 bases that match TRBD1. Trimming at V came to 5 bases and at J to 0 bases, leaving 9 bases not matched to a gene. This CDR3 is built from 16 residues. Germline CDR1 SEHNR, CDR2 FQNEAQ (reference sequence). CDR3 region: CASSPWDRTNSYEQYF. The DNA of the CDR3 is TGTGCCAGCAGCCCTTGGGACAGGACCAACTCCTACGAGCAGTACTTC.

The CDR3 loop is CASSFSRGHQETQYF. CDR3 coding DNA: TGTGCCAGCAGCTTCTCTAGGGGACACCAAGAGACCCAGTACTTC. The rearrangement uses TRBV11-2 and TRBJ2-5; the D call may be TRBD1 or TRBD2 (5 bases each). The germline V and J ends were trimmed by 3 bases and 0 bases, with 11 bases remaining between them. The CDR3 extends over 15 amino acids. Germline V gene lookup returns CDR1 SGHAT and CDR2 FQNNGV. The whole variable domain, filled in from reference TRBV11-2 and TRBJ2-5, reads EAGVAQSPRYKIIEKRQSVAFWCNPISGHATLYWYQQILGQGPKLLIQFQNNGVVDDSQLPKDRFSAERLKGVDSTLKIQPAKLEDSAVYLCASSFSRGHQETQYFGPGTRLLVL.

This chain joins TRBV5-5 and TRBJ1-2; D call uncertain. Per germline, CDR1 SGHKS and CDR2 YYEKEE (reference sequence). CDR3 length: 13 residues. With 3 bases removed from V and 5 bases from J, the gap between germline ends came to 11 bases. CDR3 amino acids: CASSSEPGYGYTF. The DNA of the CDR3 is TGTGCCAGCAGCTCAGAACCAGGTTATGGCTACACCTTC.

The chain links TRBV30 to TRBJ1-1; no clear D gene. CDR3 length equals 13 residues. Trimming removed 4 bases at V and 4 bases at J, with 13 bases between. Germline assignment: CDR1 GTSNPN and CDR2 SVGIG (reference sequence). The DNA of the CDR3 is TGTGCCTGGACGGAAGGGTGGGGCACTGAAGCTTTCTTT. Translation: CAWTEGWGTEAFF.

The chain is built from TRBV9 and TRBJ2-5; 9 bases map to TRBD2. The CDR3 consists of 14 residues. With 4 bases clipped from V and 7 bases from J, the junction kept 8 bases outside the gene matches. Germline V lookup: CDR1 SGDLS, CDR2 YYNGEE. The CDR3 DNA follows: TGTGCCAGCAGCCAAGCGGGGGGCCATGGGACCCAGTACTTC. Translation gives CASSQAGGHGTQYF.

This sequence joins TRBV6-5 and TRBJ2-1; D unclear. V was trimmed by 2 bases and J by 5 bases, leaving 10 bases between them. The CDR3 covers 14 residues. Germline V gives CDR1 MNHEY, CDR2 SVGAGI. CDR3 sequence: CASSYRAQHNEQFF. DNA for the CDR3: TGTGCCAGCAGTTACAGGGCACAACACAATGAGCAGTTCTTC.

The gene calls are TRBV25-1 and TRBJ1-1, with 7 bases fitting TRBD1. V gave up 7 bases and J gave up 2 bases; unmatched junction bases: 4. The CDR3 is 13 residues long. Germline CDR1 reads MGHDK; CDR2 reads SYGVNS. In DNA, the CDR3 is TGTGCCAGCACCCGGACAGGCAACACTGAAGCTTTCTTT. The encoded protein is CASTRTGNTEAFF.

CDR3 residues: CASSLTGAKGNYGYTF. CDR3 nucleotide sequence: TGTGCCAGCAGCCTTACAGGGGCGAAGGGTAACTATGGCTACACCTTC. The chain uses TRBV6-6 and TRBJ1-2, with 7 bases aligning to TRBD1. Germline V CDR1 and CDR2: MNHNY, SVGAGI (reference sequence). The CDR3 runs 16 residues. After removal of 6 bases from V and 1 base from J, the junction contained 11 bases not matched to a gene.

V gene TRBV6-5 combines with J gene TRBJ2-7, with D possibly being TRBD1 (7 bases). V shed 1 base and J shed 5 bases, with 15 bases lying between them. This CDR3 region has 15 residues. Germline V gene sequence: CDR1 MNHEY, CDR2 SVGAGI. CDR3 protein: CASSYLGQGGNEQYF. The CDR3 nucleotides are TGTGCCAGCAGTTACTTGGGGCAGGGGGGCAACGAGCAGTACTTC.

There are a few counts of this clone. The V call is TRBV18, the J call TRBJ2-7; a weak D match, TRBD1 (6 bases). This CDR3 is 16 amino acids long. Per germline, CDR1 KGHSH and CDR2 LQKENI. V was shortened by 3 bases and J by 2 bases, with 17 bases between the two germline ends. The CDR3 is CASSPTKQGIAYEQYF. The CDR3, as DNA: TGTGCCAGCTCACCGACAAAACAGGGAATCGCCTACGAGCAGTACTTC. The whole variable domain, remainder taken from reference TRBV18 and TRBJ2-7, is NAGVMQNPRHLVRRRGQEARLRCSPMKGHSHVYWYRQLPEEGLKFMVYLQKENIIDESGMPKERFSAEFPKEGPSILRIQQVVRGDSAAYFCASSPTKQGIAYEQYFGPGTRLTVT.

The rearrangement uses TRBV5-6 and TRBJ1-1, with D hard to call. CDR1 is SGHDT, CDR2 YYEEEE, per germline. The V gene lost 2 bases and the J gene lost 0 bases, with 11 bases spanning the gap. CDR3 length equals 15 residues. CDR3 region: CASSFLVRMNTEAFF. CDR3 nucleotides: TGTGCCAGCAGCTTTTTGGTACGGATGAACACTGAAGCTTTCTTT. Looking up the rest from reference TRBV5-6 and TRBJ1-1 gives the full variable domain: DAGVTQSPTHLIKTRGQQVTLRCSPKSGHDTVSWYQQALGQGPQFIFQYYEEEERQRGNFPDRFSGHQFPNYSSELNVNALLLGDSALYLCASSFLVRMNTEAFFGQGTRLTVV.

The chain combines TRBV7-8 with TRBJ2-1; weak D call: TRBD2 (5 bases). The CDR3 is 14 amino acids. Trimming left V 5 bases short and J 13 bases short, with 21 bases between. Germline lookup yields CDR1 SGHVS and CDR2 FQNEAQ. CDR3: CASSPDSSRVIQFF. Here the CDR3 DNA reads TGTGCCAGCAGCCCGGACTCCTCGCGAGTGATCCAGTTCTTC.